This T cell receptor (beta chain) was identified in a study of blood T cell repertoires in COVID-19. Measured with immunoSEQ multiplex PCR; TCRdb has only the in-frame clones, and not every one. Among about 70,000 clones listed, about 88% were seen once. Per germline, CDR1 SGHKS and CDR2 YYEKEE (reference sequence). The V gene end was trimmed by 0 bases and the J gene end by 2 bases; junction bases not matched to a gene: 8. The length of the CDR3 is 17 residues. Sequencing was done on a sample of peripheral blood. The rearrangement joins TRBV5-5 to TRBJ2-3; 8 positions agree with TRBD1. This sequence was found in a man in his 70s with active COVID-19. For the CDR3, the DNA is TGTGCCAGCAGCTTGGCCAGGGGGCGAAGAGACACAGATACGCAGTATTTT. It codes for CASSLARGRRDTDTQYF.